The 16 T cell receptor beta chains listed next were all sequenced from one sample in a study of HIV-infected patients and healthy controls. All unsorted peripheral T cells were captured because whole blood was used without fractionation. Alpha and beta constant-region primers primed reverse transcription of 500 to 550 ng RNA. Separate chain-specific third strand synthesis with multiplexing indices produced the alpha and beta libraries. A single record per CDR3 protein comes from TCRdb applying MiXCR to the 5' RACE reads. The sample holds roughly 9,800 distinct CDR3 sequences, over 7.5% seen once. The sequencing sample was made of blood. These receptor sequences come from an adult in good health.

This clonotype was seen at least ten times. This rearrangement joins TRBV19 to TRBJ1-5, with D tentatively TRBD1 (5 bases). Trimming took 1 base from V and 0 from J, leaving 13 bases between them. The CDR3 sequence is 17 residues long. CDR1 LNHDA and CDR2 SQIVND come from the germline V gene (reference sequence). CDR3 sequence: CASSIGDFLYSNQPQHF. Written as DNA, the CDR3 is TGTGCCAGTAGTATAGGGGACTTCCTCTATAGCAATCAGCCCCAGCATTTT.

In this sample, this clonotype turned up many times. The J gene is TRBJ1-1, the V gene TRBV10-3; maybe TRBD1 (5 bases). V gave up 10 bases and J gave up 3 bases, with 12 bases separating them. The CDR3 length is 12 residues. Germline V CDR1 and CDR2: ENHRY, SYGVKD. DNA of the CDR3: TGTGCCACGCAGGGCCCCGACACTGAAGCTTTCTTT. Translated, it gives CATQGPDTEAFF.

This clonotype was observed a handful of times. CDR3: CASSPLADADTGELFF. The CDR3, as DNA: TGTGCCAGCTCACCCCTAGCGGATGCAGACACCGGGGAGCTGTTTTTT. The genes are TRBV18 and TRBJ2-2, with 7 bases aligning to TRBD2. With 3 bases clipped from V and 3 bases from J, the junction kept 7 bases outside the gene matches. Germline-derived CDR1 and CDR2 are KGHSH and LQKENI. This CDR3 is built from 16 residues.

This clonotype was recorded many times. J is TRBJ1-4 and V is TRBV4-2; D perhaps matches TRBD1 (5 bases). The length of the CDR3 is 15 residues. CDR1 and CDR2 (germline): LGHNA, YNFKEQ. The V gene lost 1 base and the J gene lost 11 bases, with 17 bases spanning the gap. Here the CDR3 DNA reads TGTGCCAGCAGCCAAGGGGACCTAAGGTGGGGGAAACTGTTTTTT. Its translation: CASSQGDLRWGKLFF.

By proportion, this clonotype is medium-sized. This rearrangement joins TRBV7-9 to TRBJ2-3; 7 bases line up with TRBD1. The V gene's germline CDR1 is SEHNR and CDR2 FQNEAQ (reference sequence). The CDR3 is 13 residues long. After removal of 5 bases from V and 4 bases from J, the junction contained 3 bases not matched to a gene. The CDR3 nucleotides read TGTGCCAGCAGCCCGACAGGGCCAGATACGCAGTATTTT. This gives the protein CASSPTGPDTQYF.

The V and J genes are TRBV3-1 and TRBJ2-2; D gene uncertain. This CDR3 region has 15 residues. Germline CDR1 and CDR2: LGHDT and YNNKEL (reference sequence). Between the trimmed V and J ends, which lost 2 bases and 4 bases, there was a span of 11 bases. The CDR3 DNA is TGTGCCAGCAGCCAAAATCTTGGACGCACCGGGGAGCTGTTTTTT. This encodes CASSQNLGRTGELFF.

CDR3 sequence (DNA): TGTGCCAGCAGTTCCTCGGGAGAGACCCAGTACTTC. This translates into CASSSSGETQYF. The chain uses TRBV6-2 or TRBV6-3 and TRBJ2-5; no definite D call. Per the germline V gene, CDR1 is MNHEY and CDR2 is SVGEGT. V gave up 4 bases and J gave up 4 bases, with 7 bases separating them. This CDR3 region has 12 residues.

This clonotype was recorded at least ten times. The chain couples TRBV19 to TRBJ1-5; TRBD1 matches 7 bases. CDR3 length: 12 residues. Germline V gene sequence: CDR1 LNHDA, CDR2 SQIVND (reference sequence). V was clipped by 9 bases and J by 6 bases; unmatched bases: 5. In DNA form, the CDR3 reads TGTGCCAGCGGACAGGCGATTCAGCCCCAGCATTTT. This translates into CASGQAIQPQHF.

V is TRBV4-2 and J is TRBJ2-1; D uncertain. This CDR3 has 17 residues. V lost 4 bases and J lost 5, with 21 bases in between. CDR1 LGHNA and CDR2 YNFKEQ come from the germline V gene. CDR3 loop: CASSLLSWGEANNEQFF. The DNA of the CDR3 is TGTGCCAGCAGCCTCCTATCCTGGGGTGAGGCCAACAATGAGCAGTTCTTC.

This clonotype is labeled medium-sized (0.01 to 0.1%). The chain has TRBV10-2 and TRBJ2-1, with a tentative D call TRBD1 (6 bases). Looked up from germline, CDR1 is WSHSY and CDR2 is SAAADI. CDR3 length: 14 residues. V lost 7 bases, J lost 0 bases, and 10 bases lay in between. This CDR3 is CASTIRGSYNEQFF. CDR3 nucleotides: TGCGCCAGCACTATCAGGGGCTCCTACAATGAGCAGTTCTTC.

This clonotype is medium-sized. This chain connects TRBV7-2 to TRBJ2-5; TRBD2 agrees at 10 bases. Germline V gene sequence: CDR1 SGHTA, CDR2 FQGNSA. The CDR3 loop spans 19 amino acids. V was clipped by 3 bases and J by 5 bases; unmatched bases: 18. The DNA for the CDR3 is TGTGCCAGCAGCTTCGCTCCCAGCGGGAGGGCCGGGTCCGGGGAGACCCAGTACTTC. Its protein is CASSFAPSGRAGSGETQYF.

In its sample, this clonotype is medium-sized (0.01 to 0.1%). The CDR3 loop reads CASSEERARDNEQFF. DNA of the CDR3: TGTGCCAGCAGTGAAGAACGTGCCAGGGACAATGAGCAGTTCTTC. The chain couples TRBV2 to TRBJ2-1, with D tentatively TRBD1 (5 bases). The CDR3 loop spans 15 amino acids. Germline V gives CDR1 SNHLY, CDR2 FYNNEI. Deletions cut 1 base from V and 5 bases from J, with 12 bases between.

This clonotype appeared a few times. The V call is TRBV7-6, the J call TRBJ2-3; D gene unclear. The CDR3 loop spans 15 amino acids. Germline V gene sequence: CDR1 SGHVS, CDR2 FNYEAQ. With 2 bases removed from V and 2 bases from J, the gap between germline ends came to 11 bases. The CDR3 DNA reads as TGTGCCAGCAGCTTATCCGGGTCTCCCACAGATACGCAGTATTTT. This sequence encodes CASSLSGSPTDTQYF.

This clonotype was seen a few times. This chain joins TRBV29-1 and TRBJ1-1; D gene ambiguous. V was cut by 6 bases and J by 5 bases, with 16 bases left in between. This CDR3 region has 13 residues. The germline V gene encodes CDR1 SQVTM and CDR2 ANQGSEA. CDR3 nucleotides: TGCAGCGTCTCGGTGGGTGTTAGAACTGAAGCTTTCTTT. Encoded protein: CSVSVGVRTEAFF.

This clonotype was counted between two and nine times. The chain couples TRBV7-2 to TRBJ1-4; 10 bases align to TRBD1. Trimming cost V 5 bases and J 8 bases; bases outside gene matches: 8. Germline lookup yields CDR1 SGHTA and CDR2 FQGNSA. This CDR3 comprises 15 residues. This CDR3 is CASSPPTGGAEKLFF. CDR3 nucleotide sequence: TGTGCCAGCAGCCCTCCGACAGGGGGCGCAGAAAAACTGTTTTTT.

By proportion, this clonotype is medium-sized (0.01 to 0.1%). V gene TRBV11-2 combines with J gene TRBJ2-3; D unresolved. CDR1 SGHAT and CDR2 FQNNGV come from the germline V gene. There are 16 residues in the CDR3. V lost 2 bases to trimming and J lost 2 bases, with 14 bases between them. The DNA of the CDR3 is TGTGCCAGCAGCTTAAGTCGGGCAGCTCACACAGATACGCAGTATTTT. Encoded protein: CASSLSRAAHTDTQYF.